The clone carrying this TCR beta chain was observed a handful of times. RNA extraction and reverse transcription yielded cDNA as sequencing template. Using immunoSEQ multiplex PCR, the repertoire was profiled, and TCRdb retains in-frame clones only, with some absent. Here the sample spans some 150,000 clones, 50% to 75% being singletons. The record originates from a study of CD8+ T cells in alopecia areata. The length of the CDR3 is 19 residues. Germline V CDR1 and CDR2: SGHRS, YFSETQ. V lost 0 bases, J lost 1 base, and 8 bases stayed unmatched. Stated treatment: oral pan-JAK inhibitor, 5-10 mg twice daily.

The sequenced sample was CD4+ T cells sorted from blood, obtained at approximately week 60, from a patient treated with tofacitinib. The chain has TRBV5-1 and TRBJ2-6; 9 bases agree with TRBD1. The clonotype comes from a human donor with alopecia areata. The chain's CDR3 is CASSLAATGGGSGANVLTF. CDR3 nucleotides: TGCGCCAGCAGCTTGGCCGCGACAGGGGGTGGATCTGGGGCCAACGTCCTGACTTTC.